One and the same sample provided the 19 T cell receptor beta chains below, sequenced in a study of cytomegalovirus exposure and HLA in healthy donors. Only in-frame clones appear in the TCRdb table, and some are missing; sequencing was by immunoSEQ multiplex PCR. The sample holds some 350,000 clones, 87% seen once. The material sequenced was PBMCs. Receptors originate from a woman in her 30s in good health and CMV-seropositive.

The rearrangement links TRBV28 to TRBJ2-7; perhaps TRBD1 as D (5 bases). The CDR3 is made up of 14 amino acids. The V gene lost 3 bases and the J gene lost 2 bases, with 11 bases spanning the gap. The germline V gene encodes CDR1 MDHEN and CDR2 SYDVKM. The CDR3 spells CASSFEGVTYEQYF. As DNA, the CDR3 is TGTGCCAGCAGTTTTGAAGGGGTCACCTACGAGCAGTACTTC. Using reference TRBV28 and TRBJ2-7 for the parts outside the CDR3, the full variable domain is DVKVTQSSRYLVKRTGEKVFLECVQDMDHENMFWYRQDPGLGLRLIYFSYDVKMKEKGDIPEGYSVSREKKERFSLILESASTNQTSMYLCASSFEGVTYEQYFGPGTRLTVT.

The chain recombines TRBV18 with TRBJ1-2; 7 positions match TRBD1. Per the germline V gene, CDR1 is KGHSH and CDR2 is LQKENI. CDR3 length: 15 residues. The V segment lost 0 bases and the J segment 4 bases; nucleotides outside the gene matches: 5. DNA for the CDR3: TGTGCCAGCTCACCACCGGGACAGATTTTCTATGGCTACACCTTC. Protein product: CASSPPGQIFYGYTF.

J is TRBJ1-1 and V is TRBV5-1; a possible D gene is TRBD1 (6 bases). The V end was cut by 0 bases, the J end by 6 bases, with 18 bases between. Germline CDR1 SGHRS, CDR2 YFSETQ. The CDR3 length is 16 residues. CDR3 residues: CASSLGAKQGLAEAFF. The CDR3 DNA sequence: TGCGCCAGCAGCTTGGGAGCTAAACAGGGTTTGGCTGAAGCTTTCTTT.

This clone occurred once. This chain links TRBV7-2 with TRBJ2-2; D gene unclear. Trimming cost V 1 base and J 0 bases, with 3 bases left between them. The germline gives CDR1 SGHTA, CDR2 FQGNSA. CDR3 size: 14 residues. In DNA, the CDR3 is TGTGCCAGCAGCTTAGTGGCGAACACCGGGGAGCTGTTTTTT. The encoded protein is CASSLVANTGELFF.

This rearrangement joins TRBV30 to TRBJ2-1, with 15 bases lining up with TRBD2. V lost 8 bases, J lost 6 bases, and 5 bases stayed unmatched. CDR1 GTSNPN and CDR2 SVGIG come from the germline V gene (reference sequence). This CDR3 has 14 residues. The CDR3 here is CAGLAGGPGNEQFF. CDR3 in DNA: TGTGCCGGACTAGCGGGAGGGCCTGGCAATGAGCAGTTCTTC.

CDR3 protein: CASSVSTGANTEAFF. CDR3 sequence (DNA): TGTGCCAGCAGCGTCTCGACAGGGGCGAACACTGAAGCTTTCTTT. The chain recombines TRBV7-6 with TRBJ1-1, with TRBD1 matching over 8 bases. There are 15 residues in the CDR3. Germline V gene lookup returns CDR1 SGHVS and CDR2 FNYEAQ. The trim removed 5 bases at V and 1 base at J, leaving 6 bases unmatched.

The rearrangement uses TRBV11-2 and TRBJ1-2, with D hard to call. Germline CDR1 and CDR2: SGHAT and FQNNGV. Trimming left V 4 bases short and J 0 bases short, with 12 bases between. The CDR3 is 15 amino acids. CDR3 nucleotide sequence: TGTGCCAGCAGCTATCGTACAGCAGCTAACTATGGCTACACCTTC. It yields the protein CASSYRTAANYGYTF.

V usage is TRBV14 and J usage is TRBJ2-3, with D perhaps given as TRBD1 or TRBD2 (6 bases each). The CDR3 runs to 16 residues. In germline, CDR1 is SGHDN, CDR2 FVKESK. Trimming shortened V by 6 bases and J by 4 bases, and 20 bases separated the two germline ends. For the CDR3, the DNA is TGTGCCAGCAGGGAAGAGAGGGGGGACGGTTCAGATACGCAGTATTTT. It translates to CASREERGDGSDTQYF.

This chain links TRBV6-1 with TRBJ2-1; a weak D match, TRBD2 (5 bases). V gave up 1 base and J gave up 7 bases, with 14 bases separating them. Germline CDR1 is MNHNS and CDR2 is SASEGT. The CDR3 is 15 amino acids. The CDR3 protein is CASSEGIRAGNEQFF. In nucleotides, the CDR3 is TGTGCCAGCAGTGAAGGTATTCGTGCGGGTAATGAGCAGTTCTTC.

The V call is TRBV5-1, the J call TRBJ1-1; 8 bases match TRBD1. This CDR3 is 15 amino acids long. With 4 bases clipped from V and 3 bases from J, the junction kept 8 bases outside the gene matches. Germline V gene sequence: CDR1 SGHRS, CDR2 YFSETQ. The CDR3 sequence is CASSLLNRGDTEAFF. DNA for the CDR3: TGCGCCAGCAGCCTCCTAAACAGGGGGGACACTGAAGCTTTCTTT.

The V gene is TRBV21-1, the J gene TRBJ1-2; the DNA was not compared with TRBD1, the D call given in the table. TRBV21-1 is classified as a pseudogene. This CDR3 spans 16 amino acids. The CDR3 protein is CASSASSQGTVYGYTF. The CDR3 nucleotides read TGTGCCAGCAGCGCGTCTTCACAGGGGACGGTCTATGGCTACACCTTC.

This clone was seen a few times. This chain uses TRBV29-1 with TRBJ2-7; D gene uncertain. V was trimmed by 4 bases and J by 6 bases, leaving 16 bases between them. CDR1 SQVTM and CDR2 ANQGSEA come from the germline V gene. CDR3 size: 13 residues. CDR3 residues: CSVGASPLGEQYF. CDR3 nucleotides: TGCAGCGTTGGTGCGAGTCCCCTCGGCGAGCAGTACTTC.

The chain carries TRBV30 and TRBJ2-5; D unclear. V was pared by 3 bases and J by 5 bases, with 13 bases between. CDR1 and CDR2 from the germline V gene are GTSNPN and SVGIG (reference sequence). This CDR3 comprises 13 residues. CDR3 nucleotide sequence: TGTGCCTGGAGGACCCTCGATAGGGAGACCCAGTACTTC. Protein: CAWRTLDRETQYF.

This chain links TRBV9 with TRBJ2-5, with 9 bases aligning to TRBD2. The junction had 8 bases not matched to a gene; V was cut back by 0 bases and J by 5 bases. The germline V gene encodes CDR1 SGDLS and CDR2 YYNGEE. The CDR3 is made up of 16 amino acids. CDR3: CASSVGLAESGETQYF. CDR3 bases: TGTGCCAGCAGCGTAGGACTAGCGGAGTCCGGGGAGACCCAGTACTTC.

CDR3 coding DNA: TGTGCCAGCAGTCCCCTAGCTAGCCCAGATACGCAGTATTTT. Its translation: CASSPLASPDTQYF. The chain uses TRBV2 and TRBJ2-3, with D tentatively TRBD2 (5 bases). The V and J ends lost 5 bases and 4 bases respectively, with 13 bases between them. The CDR3 totals 14 residues. The V gene's germline CDR1 is SNHLY and CDR2 FYNNEI.

V usage is TRBV5-6 and J usage is TRBJ2-2; D may correspond to TRBD1 or TRBD2 (5 bases each). The CDR3 totals 17 residues. V was cut by 1 base and J by 0 bases, with 13 bases left in between. Germline V lookup: CDR1 SGHDT, CDR2 YYEEEE. CDR3 sequence (DNA): TGTGCCAGCAGCTTGCGGGGCGGGTTCGCGAACACCGGGGAGCTGTTTTTT. This encodes CASSLRGGFANTGELFF.

The V call is TRBV27, the J call TRBJ1-2; 8 positions agree with TRBD1. Germline CDR1 is MNHEY and CDR2 is SMNVEV (reference sequence). The V gene end was trimmed by 6 bases and the J gene end by 5 bases; junction bases not matched to a gene: 2. The CDR3 totals 12 residues. The CDR3 DNA sequence: TGTGCCAGCAGAACAGGGGGATATGGCTACACCTTC. It translates to CASRTGGYGYTF.

The chain couples TRBV13 to TRBJ1-2; 8 nucleotides align to TRBD1. The CDR3 is made up of 16 amino acids. J lost 7 bases, V lost 0 bases, and 10 bases had no gene match. The germline V gene encodes CDR1 PRHDT and CDR2 FYEKMQ (reference sequence). CDR3 in DNA: TGTGCCAGCAGCTTAGGCCTGGGACAGGACTTTTTTGGCTACACCTTC. Translation: CASSLGLGQDFFGYTF.

The chain uses TRBV5-4 and TRBJ2-1, with 11 bases matching TRBD2. J lost 5 bases, V lost 4 bases, and 8 bases had no gene match. Germline V CDR1 and CDR2: SGHNT, YYREEE (reference sequence). The CDR3 length is 16 residues. In DNA, the CDR3 is TGTGCCAGCAGCAATAGCGGGGGGGCCCTAAACAATGAGCAGTTCTTC. Translation gives CASSNSGGALNNEQFF.